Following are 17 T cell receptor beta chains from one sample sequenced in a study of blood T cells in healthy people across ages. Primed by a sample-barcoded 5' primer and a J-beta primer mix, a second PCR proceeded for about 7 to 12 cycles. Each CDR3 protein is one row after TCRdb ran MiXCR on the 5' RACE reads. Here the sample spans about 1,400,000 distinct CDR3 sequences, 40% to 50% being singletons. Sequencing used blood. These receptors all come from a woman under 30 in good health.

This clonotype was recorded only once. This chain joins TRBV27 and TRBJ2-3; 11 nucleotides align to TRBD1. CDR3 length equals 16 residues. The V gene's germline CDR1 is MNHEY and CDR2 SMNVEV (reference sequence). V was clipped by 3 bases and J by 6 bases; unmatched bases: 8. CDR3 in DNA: TGTGCCAGCAGTTTTCGGGGGACAGGGGGACGGGATACGCAGTATTTT. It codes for CASSFRGTGGRDTQYF.

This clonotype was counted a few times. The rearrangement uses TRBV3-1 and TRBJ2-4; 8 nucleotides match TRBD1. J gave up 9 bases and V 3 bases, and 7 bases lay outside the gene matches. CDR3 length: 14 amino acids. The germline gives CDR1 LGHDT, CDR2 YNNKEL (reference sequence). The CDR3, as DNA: TGTGCCAGCAGCCATGGACAGGGCGTGAGCATTCAGTACTTC. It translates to CASSHGQGVSIQYF.

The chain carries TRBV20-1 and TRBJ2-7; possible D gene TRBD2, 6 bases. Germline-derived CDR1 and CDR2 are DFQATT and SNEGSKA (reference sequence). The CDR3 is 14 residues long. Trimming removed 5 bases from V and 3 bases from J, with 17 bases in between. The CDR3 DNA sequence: TGCAGTGCTGACCCGGGACTCCAAGTCTACGAGCAGTACTTC. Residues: CSADPGLQVYEQYF.

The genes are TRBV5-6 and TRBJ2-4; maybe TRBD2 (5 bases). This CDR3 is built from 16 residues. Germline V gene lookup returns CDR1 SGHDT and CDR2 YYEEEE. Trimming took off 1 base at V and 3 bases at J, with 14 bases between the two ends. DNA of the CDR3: TGTGCCAGCAGCTTGTGGGCGGGTGAAAGCAAAAACATTCAGTACTTC. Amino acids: CASSLWAGESKNIQYF.

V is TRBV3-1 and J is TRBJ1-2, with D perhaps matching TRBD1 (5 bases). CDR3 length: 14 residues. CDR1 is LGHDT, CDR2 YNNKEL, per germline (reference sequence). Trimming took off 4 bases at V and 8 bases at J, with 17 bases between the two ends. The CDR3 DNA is TGTGCCAGCAGCCCCGGGACGCCAATGAAGGGCTACACCTTC. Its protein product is CASSPGTPMKGYTF.

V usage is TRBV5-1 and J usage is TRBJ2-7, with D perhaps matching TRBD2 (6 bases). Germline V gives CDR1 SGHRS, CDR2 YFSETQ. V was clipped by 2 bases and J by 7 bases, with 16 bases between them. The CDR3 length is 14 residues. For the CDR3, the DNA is TGCGCCAGCAGCTTTTACCACCGGGGGTATGAGCAGTACTTC. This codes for CASSFYHRGYEQYF.

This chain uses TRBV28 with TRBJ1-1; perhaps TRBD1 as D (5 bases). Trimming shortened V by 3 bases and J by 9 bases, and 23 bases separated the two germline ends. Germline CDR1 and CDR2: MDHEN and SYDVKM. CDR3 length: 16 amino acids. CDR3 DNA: TGTGCCAGCAGTTTTACGGGGACGAGTTTTGACGGGAAAGCTTTCTTT. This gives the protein CASSFTGTSFDGKAFF.

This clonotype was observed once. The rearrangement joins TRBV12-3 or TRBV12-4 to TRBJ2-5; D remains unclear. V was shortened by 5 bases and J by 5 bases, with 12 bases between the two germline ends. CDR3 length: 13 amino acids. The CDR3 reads CASSMGRTETQYF. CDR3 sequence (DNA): TGTGCCAGCAGTATGGGCCGGACGGAGACCCAGTACTTC.

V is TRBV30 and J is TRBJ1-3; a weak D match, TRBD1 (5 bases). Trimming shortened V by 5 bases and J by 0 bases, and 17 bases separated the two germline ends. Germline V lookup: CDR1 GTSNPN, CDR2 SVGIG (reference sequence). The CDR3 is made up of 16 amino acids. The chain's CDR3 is CAWGGGWPTSGNTIYF. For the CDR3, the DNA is TGTGCCTGGGGGGGAGGCTGGCCGACCTCTGGAAACACCATATATTTT.

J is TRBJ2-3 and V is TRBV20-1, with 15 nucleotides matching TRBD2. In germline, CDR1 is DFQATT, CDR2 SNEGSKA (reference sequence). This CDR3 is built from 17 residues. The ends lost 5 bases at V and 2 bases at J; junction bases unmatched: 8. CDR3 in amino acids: CSAPPGLAGGITDTQYF. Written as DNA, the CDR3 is TGCAGTGCTCCTCCGGGACTAGCGGGGGGTATCACAGATACGCAGTATTTT.

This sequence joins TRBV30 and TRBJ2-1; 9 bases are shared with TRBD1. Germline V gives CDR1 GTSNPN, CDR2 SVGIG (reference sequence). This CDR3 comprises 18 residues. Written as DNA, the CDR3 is TGTGCGTCCGACGGAGGCTTAAGACCGGGACAGGGTTACAATGAGCAGTTCTTC. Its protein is CASDGGLRPGQGYNEQFF.

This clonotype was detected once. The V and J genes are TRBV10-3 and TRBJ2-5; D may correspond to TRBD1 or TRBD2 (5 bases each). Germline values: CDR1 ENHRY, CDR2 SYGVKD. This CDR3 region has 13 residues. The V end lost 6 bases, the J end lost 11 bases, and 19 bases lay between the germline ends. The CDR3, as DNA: TGTGCCATCAGCCCAGACAGATTGGGGGAGCAGTACTTC. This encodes CAISPDRLGEQYF.

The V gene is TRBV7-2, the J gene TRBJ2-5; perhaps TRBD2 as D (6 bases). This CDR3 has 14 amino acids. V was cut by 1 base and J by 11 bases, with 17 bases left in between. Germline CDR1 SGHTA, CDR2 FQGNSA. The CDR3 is CASSLGDRPGEQYF. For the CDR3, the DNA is TGTGCCAGCAGCTTAGGGGATCGACCGGGGGAGCAGTACTTC.

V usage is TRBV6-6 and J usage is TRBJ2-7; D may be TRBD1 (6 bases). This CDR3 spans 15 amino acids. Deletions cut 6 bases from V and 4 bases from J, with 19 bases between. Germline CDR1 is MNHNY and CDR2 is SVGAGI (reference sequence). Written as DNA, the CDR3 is TGTGCCAGCAGCCCGACAGGCGAAAAACTTTACGAGCAGTACTTC. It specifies CASSPTGEKLYEQYF.

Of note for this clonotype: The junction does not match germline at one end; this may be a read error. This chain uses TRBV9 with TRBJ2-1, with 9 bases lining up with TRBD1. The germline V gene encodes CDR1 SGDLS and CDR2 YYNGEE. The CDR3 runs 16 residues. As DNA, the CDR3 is TGTGCCAGCAGCCTCATGACAGGGGGAGGGAACAATGATCAGTTCTTC. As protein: CASSLMTGGGNNDQFF.

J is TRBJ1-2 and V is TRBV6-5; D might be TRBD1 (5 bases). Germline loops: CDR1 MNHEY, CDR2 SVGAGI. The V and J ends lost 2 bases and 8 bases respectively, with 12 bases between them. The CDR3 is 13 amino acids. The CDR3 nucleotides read TGTGCCAGCAGTTACGGTCAGGGATGGGGCTACACCTTC. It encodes CASSYGQGWGYTF.

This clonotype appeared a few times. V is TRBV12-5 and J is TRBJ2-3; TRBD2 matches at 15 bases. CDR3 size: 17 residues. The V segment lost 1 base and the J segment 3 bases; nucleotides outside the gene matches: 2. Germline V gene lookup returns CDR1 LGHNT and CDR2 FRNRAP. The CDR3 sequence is CASGLGTSGGGTDTQYF. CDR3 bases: TGTGCTAGTGGTTTGGGGACTAGCGGGGGGGGAACAGATACGCAGTATTTT. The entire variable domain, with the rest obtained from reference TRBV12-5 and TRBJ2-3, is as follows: DARVTQTPRHKVTEMGQEVTMRCQPILGHNTVFWYRQTMMQGLELLAYFRNRAPLDDSGMPKDRFSAEMPDATLATLKIQPSEPRDSAVYFCASGLGTSGGGTDTQYFGPGTRLTVL.